The source of this TCR beta chain is a study of blood T cells in healthy people across ages. Trimming cost V 6 bases and J 9 bases; bases outside gene matches: 14. The CDR3 spans 17 residues. Per germline, CDR1 MNHEY and CDR2 SMNVEV (reference sequence). The authors ran a second PCR of about 7 to 11 cycles using a sample-barcoded 5' primer and a J-beta primer mix. TCRdb used MiXCR to reprocess the 5' RACE reads, holding one entry per CDR3 protein. The repertoire holds around 940,000 distinct CDR3 sequences, with around 54% as singletons. The sequence was obtained from a woman aged 55-69 years in good health. The sample comprised blood. This rearrangement joins TRBV27 to TRBJ2-1; TRBD2 aligns across 13 bases. CDR3 protein: CASRPILAGGPGGEQFF. DNA of the CDR3: TGTGCCAGCAGACCTATACTAGCGGGAGGGCCTGGGGGTGAGCAGTTCTTC.